Below are 17 T cell receptor beta chains sequenced from a single sample in a study of blood T cell repertoires in COVID-19. Sequencing was performed with immunoSEQ multiplex PCR; in TCRdb, only in-frame clones are kept and a portion is missing. The sample consists of fewer than 400,000 clones, roughly 89% of them appearing once. The sample was PBMCs or T cells enriched from blood (not recorded which). The source is a woman between 50 and 59 years old who had recovered from COVID-19.

This clone has a handful of counts. This chain connects TRBV10-3 to TRBJ2-7; the match to TRBD2 covers 7 bases. This CDR3 contains 13 residues. The ends lost 4 bases at V and 4 bases at J; junction bases unmatched: 4. CDR1 is ENHRY, CDR2 SYGVKD, per germline. CDR3 sequence: CAISVAGAYEQYF. Here the CDR3 DNA reads TGTGCCATCAGTGTAGCGGGCGCGTACGAGCAGTACTTC.

CDR3 nucleotide sequence: TGTGCCAGCAGCCCCCGGGGCGGGGGGACTTTCTATGGCTACACCTTC. This translates into CASSPRGGGTFYGYTF. V gene TRBV3-1 (or the pseudogene TRBV3-2) combines with J gene TRBJ1-2; TRBD1 might be the D (5 bases). Germline values: CDR1 LGHDT, CDR2 YNNKEL (reference sequence). The CDR3 is 16 residues long. Between the trimmed V and J ends, which lost 4 bases and 4 bases, there was a span of 19 bases.

A few counts support this clone. As DNA, the CDR3 is TGTGCCAGCAGCCCGGGACAGGTGAACACCGGGGAGCTGTTTTTT. It yields the protein CASSPGQVNTGELFF. This rearrangement joins TRBV5-4 to TRBJ2-2, with 8 nucleotides matching TRBD1. The V and J ends lost 4 bases and 1 base, in that order; junction bases with no gene match: 3. The CDR3 sequence is 15 residues long. CDR1 is SGHNT, CDR2 YYREEE, per germline (reference sequence).

Only a few counts were recorded for this clone. This sequence joins TRBV6-1 and TRBJ1-4; D call uncertain. In germline, CDR1 is MNHNS, CDR2 SASEGT. With 2 bases removed from V and 6 bases from J, the gap between germline ends came to 13 bases. The CDR3 spans 15 residues. CDR3 sequence reads: CASSEPGWGDEKLFF. DNA for the CDR3: TGTGCCAGCAGTGAACCTGGCTGGGGAGATGAAAAACTGTTTTTT.

This chain joins TRBV5-1 and TRBJ1-1; 8 bases match TRBD1. This CDR3 is 16 amino acids long. J gave up 5 bases and V 1 base, and 10 bases lay outside the gene matches. Germline V gene sequence: CDR1 SGHRS, CDR2 YFSETQ. Here the CDR3 DNA reads TGCGCCAGCAGCTTGAACGCAGGGGGCGATGGGACTGAAGCTTTCTTT. It codes for CASSLNAGGDGTEAFF.

This clone was seen a handful of times. J is TRBJ1-2 and V is TRBV2; 10 bases align to TRBD1. Germline lookup yields CDR1 SNHLY and CDR2 FYNNEI. This CDR3 spans 16 amino acids. V gave up 4 bases and J gave up 5 bases; unmatched junction bases: 10. CDR3 DNA: TGTGCCAGCAGTGTGACAGGGGGCGCTTCCCAGTATGGCTACACCTTC. This gives the protein CASSVTGGASQYGYTF.

The J gene is TRBJ1-1, the V gene TRBV10-3, with 10 bases that match TRBD1. Germline values: CDR1 ENHRY, CDR2 SYGVKD. The CDR3 runs to 17 residues. Unmatched junction bases numbered 15, after V lost 6 bases and J lost 5 bases. CDR3 nucleotide sequence: TGTGCCATCAGCGCGACAGGGGGCGGTTTGTCGTGGACTGAAGCTTTCTTT. Encoded protein: CAISATGGGLSWTEAFF.

The chain is built from TRBV12-3 or TRBV12-4 and TRBJ2-1; weak D call: TRBD2 (6 bases). V was trimmed by 3 bases and J by 12 bases, leaving 12 bases between them. The CDR3 is 12 amino acids. CDR3 loop: CASSFEGLGQFF. DNA of the CDR3: TGTGCCAGCAGTTTCGAGGGACTGGGGCAGTTCTTC.

V and J are TRBV9 and TRBJ1-3; D possibly corresponds to TRBD1 (5 bases). CDR1 and CDR2 from the germline V gene are SGDLS and YYNGEE. The CDR3 length is 16 residues. The ends were cut back, 0 bases at V and 3 bases at J, with 13 bases in the middle. CDR3 in amino acids: CASSVEGISRGNTIYF. The CDR3 DNA is TGTGCCAGCAGCGTAGAGGGGATCTCCCGTGGAAACACCATATATTTT.

The chain combines TRBV12-1 with TRBJ2-2; the D call of TRBD1 is as the table states it, not checked on the DNA. TRBV12-1 constitutes a pseudogene. The CDR3 loop spans 16 amino acids. This CDR3 reads CASSFELGAPTGELFF. CDR3 coding DNA: TGTGCCAGCAGCTTTGAGTTGGGGGCGCCCACCGGGGAGCTGTTTTTT.

The chain employs TRBV2 and TRBJ1-2; 8 nucleotides match TRBD1. Germline CDR1 reads SNHLY; CDR2 reads FYNNEI. With V trimmed by 6 bases and J by 4 bases, 7 bases remained unmatched. The CDR3 extends over 14 amino acids. The CDR3 region is CASRRQGFLYGYTF. In nucleotides, the CDR3 is TGTGCCAGCAGGAGACAGGGGTTTCTCTATGGCTACACCTTC.

V and J are TRBV6-4 and TRBJ2-2; TRBD1 agrees at 7 bases. Trimming took 3 bases from V and 4 from J; bases not matched to a gene: 2. This CDR3 is 14 amino acids long. CDR1 is MRHNA, CDR2 SNTAGT, per germline. The CDR3 DNA reads as TGTGCCAGCAGTGAGGCAGGGGGCACCGGGGAGCTGTTTTTT. Protein product: CASSEAGGTGELFF.

The rearrangement joins TRBV5-1 to TRBJ1-2; D possibly corresponds to TRBD1 (5 bases). Germline CDR1 is SGHRS and CDR2 is YFSETQ. The germline V and J ends were trimmed by 7 bases and 8 bases, with 18 bases remaining between them. The CDR3 covers 13 residues. The CDR3 nucleotides are TGCGCCAGCTCGGGGGAGGGGAAGTACGGCTACACCTTC. Translating gives CASSGEGKYGYTF.

The chain carries TRBV29-1 and TRBJ2-3, with 10 bases lining up with TRBD2. Germline CDR1 reads SQVTM; CDR2 reads ANQGSEA. V lost 6 bases and J lost 4; bases outside the gene matches: 10. This CDR3 contains 15 residues. The CDR3 bases are TGCAGCGTAGCGGGGGGGCAGGGCTTACCAGATACGCAGTATTTT. Protein sequence: CSVAGGQGLPDTQYF.

The sample holds one count of this clone. The CDR3 here is CASMLGQISNTGELFF. DNA of the CDR3: TGTGCCAGCATGCTAGGACAGATATCGAACACCGGGGAGCTGTTTTTT. The V and J genes are TRBV5-6 and TRBJ2-2, with D possibly matching TRBD1 (6 bases). The CDR3 runs 16 residues. Germline CDR1 is SGHDT and CDR2 is YYEEEE. Trimming removed 6 bases from V and 0 bases from J, with 15 bases in between.

CDR3 loop: CASSQVHGAQGGPQHF. The CDR3, as DNA: TGCGCCAGCAGCCAAGTCCATGGAGCTCAGGGCGGGCCCCAGCATTTT. The rearrangement uses TRBV4-3 and TRBJ1-5; tentatively, D is TRBD1 (5 bases). CDR1 LGHNA and CDR2 YSLEER come from the germline V gene. With 1 base removed from V and 9 bases from J, the gap between germline ends came to 19 bases. The CDR3 is made up of 16 amino acids.

The chain is built from TRBV6-1 and TRBJ1-3, with unresolved D. The V gene's germline CDR1 is MNHNS and CDR2 SASEGT. This CDR3 has 16 amino acids. Trimming took off 2 bases at V and 0 bases at J, with 11 bases between the two ends. CDR3 in DNA: TGTGCCAGCAGTGAATACTATCAAATCTCTGGAAACACCATATATTTT. Its protein product is CASSEYYQISGNTIYF.